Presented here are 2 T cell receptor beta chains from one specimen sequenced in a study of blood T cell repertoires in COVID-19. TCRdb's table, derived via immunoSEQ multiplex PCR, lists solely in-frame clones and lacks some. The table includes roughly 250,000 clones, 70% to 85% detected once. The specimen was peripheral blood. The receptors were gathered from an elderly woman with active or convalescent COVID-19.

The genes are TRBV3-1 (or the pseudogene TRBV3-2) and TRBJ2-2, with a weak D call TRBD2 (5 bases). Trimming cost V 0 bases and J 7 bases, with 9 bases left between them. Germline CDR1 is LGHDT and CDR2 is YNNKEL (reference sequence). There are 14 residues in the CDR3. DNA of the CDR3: TGTGCCAGCAGCCAAGATTGGCGGGTCGGGGAGCTGTTTTTT. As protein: CASSQDWRVGELFF.

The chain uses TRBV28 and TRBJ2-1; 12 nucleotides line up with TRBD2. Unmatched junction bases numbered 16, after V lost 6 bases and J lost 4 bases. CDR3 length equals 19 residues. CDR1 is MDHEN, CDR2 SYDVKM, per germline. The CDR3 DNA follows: TGTGCCAGCAGCCCTAAGGGGACGACTAGCGGGAGTTGGTACAATGAGCAGTTCTTC. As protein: CASSPKGTTSGSWYNEQFF.